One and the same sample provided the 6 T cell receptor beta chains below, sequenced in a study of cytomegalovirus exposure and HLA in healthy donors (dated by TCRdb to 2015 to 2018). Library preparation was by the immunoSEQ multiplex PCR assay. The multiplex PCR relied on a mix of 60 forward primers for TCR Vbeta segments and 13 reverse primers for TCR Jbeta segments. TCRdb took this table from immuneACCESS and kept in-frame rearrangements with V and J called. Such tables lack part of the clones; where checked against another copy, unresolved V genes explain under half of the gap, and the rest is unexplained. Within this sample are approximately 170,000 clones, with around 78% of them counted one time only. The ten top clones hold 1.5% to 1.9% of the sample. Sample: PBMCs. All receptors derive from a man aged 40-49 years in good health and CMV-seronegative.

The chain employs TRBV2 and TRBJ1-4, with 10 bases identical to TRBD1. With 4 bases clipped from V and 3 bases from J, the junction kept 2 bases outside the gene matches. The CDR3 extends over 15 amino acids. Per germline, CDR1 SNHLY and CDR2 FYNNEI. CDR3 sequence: CASSATGGSNEKLFF. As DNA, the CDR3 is TGTGCCAGCAGTGCGACAGGGGGCTCTAATGAAAAACTGTTTTTT.

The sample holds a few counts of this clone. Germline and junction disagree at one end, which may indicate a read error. The CDR3 nucleotides read TGTGCCAGCAGCTGGGGAGGGCCCCTCTCCTTC. This codes for CASSWGGPLSF. The chain couples TRBV5-5 to TRBJ1-2; D remains ambiguous. Germline V lookup: CDR1 SGHKS, CDR2 YYEKEE (reference sequence). CDR3 length: 11 amino acids.

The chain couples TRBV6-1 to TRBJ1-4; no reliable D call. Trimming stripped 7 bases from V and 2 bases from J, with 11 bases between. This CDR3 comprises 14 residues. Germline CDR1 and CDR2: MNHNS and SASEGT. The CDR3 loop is CASTGSRTNEKLFF. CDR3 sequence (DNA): TGTGCCAGCACGGGGTCGAGGACTAATGAAAAACTGTTTTTT.

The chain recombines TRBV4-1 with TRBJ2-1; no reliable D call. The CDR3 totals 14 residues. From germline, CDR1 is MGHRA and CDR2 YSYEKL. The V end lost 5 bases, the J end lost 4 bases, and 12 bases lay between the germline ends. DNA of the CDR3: TGCGCCAGCAGCTTCGAGAGTTTTTACAATGAGCAGTTCTTC. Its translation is CASSFESFYNEQFF.

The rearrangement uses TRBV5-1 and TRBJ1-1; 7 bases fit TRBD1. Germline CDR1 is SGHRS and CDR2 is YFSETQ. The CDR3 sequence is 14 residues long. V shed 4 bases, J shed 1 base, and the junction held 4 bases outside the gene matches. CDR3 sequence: CASSRGQSNTEAFF. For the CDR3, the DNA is TGCGCCAGCAGCCGGGGACAGTCGAACACTGAAGCTTTCTTT.

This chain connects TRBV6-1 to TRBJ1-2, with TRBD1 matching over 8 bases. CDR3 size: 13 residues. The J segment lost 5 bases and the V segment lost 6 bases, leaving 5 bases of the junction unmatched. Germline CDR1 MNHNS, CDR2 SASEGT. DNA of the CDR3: TGTGCCAGCAGGACCGGGACAGGTTATGGCTACACCTTC. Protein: CASRTGTGYGYTF.